This TCR beta chain was sequenced for a study of blood T cell dynamics during melanoma immunotherapy (dated by TCRdb to 2018 to 2020). The study in broad terms: The patients had metastatic melanoma and were given first-line pembrolizumab or nivolumab plus ipilimumab as standard of care in the United Kingdom. To find early correlates of response, the study profiled the peripheral T cell receptor repertoires of patients with metastatic melanoma both before and after one cycle of checkpoint inhibitor therapy. A training cohort was formed from consecutive patients, and a further independent group of patients from the same centre was pooled into an external validation set. The investigation overall reported the following: The relatively small sample size was acknowledged as potentially limiting generalization of the results. A bifurcated reorganization of the PBMC repertoire at W3, with increased clonality or increased diversity, was observed in patients who later achieved disease control, unlike in progressors. The study could not determine whether the T cell clones driving repertoire changes were melanoma-specific or reflected general immune activation.

This specimen's time point label, interpreted: week 3, after first cycle of checkpoint inhibitor. Blood samples were taken before treatment (T0) and at week 3 (W3), following the first cycle of checkpoint blockade. Except for a couple of patients with rapid clinical progression, response was assessed 12 weeks after the first infusion by RECIST 1.1; disease control meant complete response, partial response or stable disease. Patients were excluded for prior systemic cancer treatment, concomitant immunosuppressant therapy or synchronous other active malignancies. TCR beta was sequenced in both bulk PBMC and plasma cell-free DNA in order to track circulating cells as well as T cell turnover. PBMC were isolated from blood with Lymphoprep and SepMate tubes, followed by red cell lysis. QIAamp DNA Blood Mini kits were used to extract DNA from PBMC and from sorted T cell subsets. This clone was seen more than once but under ten times. Its binding antigen is unknown. The record has no base qualities; no much larger clone is one base away.

For every bulk PBMC sample, a fixed 350 ng of DNA was loaded. Following the manufacturer instructions, the immunoSEQ TCRb Assay kit was used to amplify TCR beta CDR3 sequences from genomic DNA. The KAPA Library Quantification Kit for Illumina platforms was used to quantify the pooled libraries by qPCR. Pooled libraries were sequenced on an Illumina NextSeq 500, clustered at roughly 0.6-1.1 pM. The authors' analysis ran thus. TCR data were analyzed with immunoSEQ ANALYZER and the R LymphoSeq package. A rearrangement efficiency score was calculated as productive divided by the sum of productive and non-productive CDR3 sequences. Clonality was measured with the Gini coefficient and diversity with the Renyi index at alpha=1, compared pairwise between timepoints within each patient. In LymphoSeq, clonal relatedness was computed with an edit distance of 3 and repertoire similarity was computed with the Bhattacharyya coefficient. Linear discriminant analysis on week-3 changes in clonality and diversity was built with the R MASS and caret packages to classify response. The source is immuneACCESS, and TCRdb retained only in-frame sequences with V and J called. Part of the clones is not carried over; for the studies checked, unresolved V genes explain less than half of this, and the remainder is unexplained. V and J calls plus clone size are reproduced from that table; the DNA served to infer D and trimming. The sample table records 8,800 or so clones; about 85% of these occur just once. The biggest ten clones account for approximately 1.1% of the sample.

From the germline V gene, CDR1 is SQVTM and CDR2 is ANQGSEA. V and J lose 3 bases and 11 bases, and a span of 10 bases separates them. From the cysteine up to the phenylalanine, the CDR3 has a length of 11 residues. Only the CDR3 portion is preserved as DNA: 33 bases, with reading frame beginning at the first base. The source was blood, collected from a patient treated with checkpoint blockade. The receptor's source is a human donor with melanoma. This receptor chain uses TRBV29-1 and TRBJ1-4; no D gene is confidently identified. The CDR3 protein sequence reads: CSVDELGKLFF. The DNA sequence reads TGCAGCGTTGATGAGTTGGGGAAACTGTTTTTT.